The present T cell receptor (beta chain) was sequenced within a study of technical replicates of blood from a handful of donors. The table came from immunoSEQ multiplex PCR; TCRdb's copy has only in-frame clones and leaves some out. There are around 100,000 clones in the sample; roughly 94% occur only once, and about 0.3% lies in the top ten. Germline CDR1 and CDR2: MDHEN and SYDVKM. The junction had 4 bases not matched to a gene; V was cut back by 5 bases and J by 1 base. The CDR3 length is 15 residues. The specimen was T cells isolated from PBMCs. This clonotype was obtained from a human donor in good health. The chain joins TRBV28 to TRBJ2-3; 9 bases line up with TRBD2. For the CDR3, the DNA is TGTGCCAGCAGTACAATAGCGGGGGGCACAGATACGCAGTATTTT. It specifies CASSTIAGGTDTQYF.